This record concerns one T cell receptor beta chain sequence. The V and J ends lost 5 bases and 2 bases, in that order; junction bases with no gene match: 11. CDR3 length equals 17 residues. Germline V lookup: CDR1 SEHNR, CDR2 FQNEAQ (reference sequence). TCRdb's copy holds only in-frame clones and misses some; the assay was immunoSEQ multiplex PCR. Seen here are 24,000 or so clones, about nine tenths observed once, and the top ten hold over 10%. The data are from a study of control samples from healthy donors and cancer patients. Material: PBMCs. The source of this sequence is a man aged 45 to 65 with lung cancer. J is TRBJ2-3 and V is TRBV7-9, with 9 bases that match TRBD2. The CDR3 loop is CASSPTPSGVYTDTQYF. For the CDR3, the DNA is TGTGCCAGCAGCCCTACCCCTAGCGGGGTGTACACAGATACGCAGTATTTT.